This T cell receptor (beta chain) was profiled in a study of blood T cells in healthy people across ages. Using a J-beta primer mix together with a sample-barcoded 5' primer, a second PCR was run for roughly 6 to 12 cycles. From the 5' RACE reads, TCRdb called clonotypes with MiXCR, one entry per CDR3 protein. This table holds 1.5 million to 2 million distinct CDR3 sequences, roughly 27% found once. This clonotype was detected only a few times. Relative to the germline gene, one junction end is altered; a read error may explain this. This CDR3 is 14 amino acids long. Per germline, CDR1 LNHDA and CDR2 SQIVND (reference sequence).

The sequenced sample consisted of blood. This clonotype was obtained from a woman aged 25 to 45 in good health. The chain links TRBV19 to TRBJ2-6; tentatively, D is TRBD1 (6 bases). CDR3 DNA: TGTGCCATTAATCAGGGGTCTGGGGCCAACGTCCGGACTTTC. It is translated as CAINQGSGANVRTF.